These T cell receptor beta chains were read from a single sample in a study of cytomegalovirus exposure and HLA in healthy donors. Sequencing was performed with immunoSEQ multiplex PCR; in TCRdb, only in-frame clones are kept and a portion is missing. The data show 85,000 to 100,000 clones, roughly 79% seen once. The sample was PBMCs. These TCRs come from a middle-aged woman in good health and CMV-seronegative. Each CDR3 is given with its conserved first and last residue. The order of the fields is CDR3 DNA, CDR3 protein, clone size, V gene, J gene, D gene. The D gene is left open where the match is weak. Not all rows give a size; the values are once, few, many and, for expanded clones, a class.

CDR3 DNA: TGCGCCAGCAGCTTGGGGGACAGGGAGGGGGAAAAACTGTTTTTT; CDR3 protein: CASSLGDREGEKLFF; clone size: once; V gene: TRBV5-1; J gene: TRBJ1-4; D gene: TRBD1
CDR3 DNA: TGCGCCAGCAGCTCGCGGGGGGGCCCCGTCGAGCAGTACTTC; CDR3 protein: CASSSRGGPVEQYF; clone size: .; V gene: TRBV5-1; J gene: TRBJ2-7; D gene: TRBD2
CDR3 DNA: TGCGCCAGCAGTCGGGGGGGCCCGGGCCTTAACTCCATACAACATAATTCACCCCTCCACTTT; CDR3 protein: CASSRGGPGLNSIQHNSPLHF; clone size: .; V gene: TRBV5-1; J gene: TRBJ1-6; D gene: .
CDR3 DNA: TGTGCCTGGAGTGTAACTGGGGTCGGGGGGCACACGCGCCACGAGCAGTACTTC; CDR3 protein: CAWSVTGVGGHTRHEQYF; clone size: .; V gene: TRBV30; J gene: TRBJ2-7; D gene: .
CDR3 DNA: TGTGCCAGCAGCTCCTCTGTGAGGGAGACCGGGGAGCTGTTTTTT; CDR3 protein: CASSSSVRETGELFF; clone size: few; V gene: TRBV5-5; J gene: TRBJ2-2; D gene: .
CDR3 DNA: TGCGCCAGCAGGGTCCAACTCGCGCGGGGGGGCCGAGAGACCCAGTACTTC; CDR3 protein: CASRVQLARGGRETQYF; clone size: .; V gene: TRBV5-1; J gene: TRBJ2-5; D gene: TRBD2
CDR3 DNA: TGTGCCAGCAGCTTGACTAGCGGACTTTCCTACGAGCAGTACTTC; CDR3 protein: CASSLTSGLSYEQYF; clone size: .; V gene: TRBV7-2; J gene: TRBJ2-7; D gene: TRBD2
CDR3 DNA: TGTGCAGCATCGGGAGGCCTAAATTCACCCCTCCACTTT; CDR3 protein: CAASGGLNSPLHF; clone size: .; V gene: TRBV28; J gene: TRBJ1-6; D gene: .
CDR3 DNA: TGTGCCAGCAGCTTAACAGGGGGCGTAGAGACCCAGTACTTC; CDR3 protein: CASSLTGGVETQYF; clone size: few; V gene: TRBV5-8; J gene: TRBJ2-5; D gene: TRBD1
CDR3 DNA: TGTGCCAGCAGCTTGGGACAGGGGGCACAGCCCCAGCATTTT; CDR3 protein: CASSLGQGAQPQHF; clone size: .; V gene: TRBV7-9; J gene: TRBJ1-5; D gene: TRBD1
CDR3 DNA: TGCGCCAGCAGCCGGAACACCGGGGAGCTGTTTTTT; CDR3 protein: CASSRNTGELFF; clone size: .; V gene: TRBV5-1; J gene: TRBJ2-2; D gene: .
CDR3 DNA: TGTGCTAGTGGTTTGGTTGGGGGGAAGTACAATGAGCAGTTCTTC; CDR3 protein: CASGLVGGKYNEQFF; clone size: .; V gene: TRBV12-5; J gene: TRBJ2-1; D gene: .
CDR3 DNA: TGTGCCAGCAGTTACCGGGACAGGGAGGATACGCAGTATTTT; CDR3 protein: CASSYRDREDTQYF; clone size: .; V gene: TRBV6-5; J gene: TRBJ2-3; D gene: TRBD1